Described below is a single TCR beta chain sequence and its context. Germline CDR1 MDHEN, CDR2 SYDVKM. The CDR3 sequence is 15 residues long. V was clipped by 2 bases and J by 3 bases; unmatched bases: 6. The data were taken from a study of cytomegalovirus exposure and HLA in healthy donors. Vbeta (60) and Jbeta (13) primers were used in the PCR. Repertoires were generated with immunoSEQ multiplex PCR, while TCRdb's copy carries only in-frame clones and drops some. This repertoire includes around 130,000 clones. The sequenced sample consisted of PBMCs. This sequence joins TRBV28 and TRBJ1-2; 7 bases are shared with TRBD1. This receptor was identified in a woman between 55 and 75 years old in good health and CMV-seronegative. In DNA, the CDR3 is TGTGCCAGCAGTTTAGCCGGGACAGAATACTATGGCTACACCTTC. Amino acids: CASSLAGTEYYGYTF.